A single sample is the source of the 9 T cell receptor beta chains below, sequenced in a study of CD8 T cells in ankylosing spondylitis. TCRdb itself ran the 5' RACE reads through MiXCR, one entry per CDR3 protein. There are hundreds of thousands of distinct CDR3 sequences in the sample; 12% occur only once, and about 0.49% lies in the top ten. Study-wide findings and caveats: For ankylosing spondylitis blood, a TCR beta motif of about 8 highly homologous variants appeared characteristic.

The antigens these receptors bind are not known. Sequencing was carried out using blood, either unsorted or a sorted T cell fraction (not recorded which). These receptors originate from a male donor with ankylosing spondylitis.

The chain uses TRBV12-3 or TRBV12-4 and TRBJ2-3, with 9 bases fitting TRBD2. The CDR3 covers 15 residues. The trim removed 5 bases at V and 2 bases at J, leaving 5 bases unmatched. In DNA form, the CDR3 reads TGTGCCAGCAGTGTTTTAGCGGGGGACACAGATACGCAGTATTTT. Translation gives CASSVLAGDTDTQYF.

The J gene is TRBJ1-3, the V gene TRBV7-8, with D possibly matching TRBD1 (6 bases). Deletions cut 0 bases from V and 0 bases from J, with 9 bases between. This CDR3 spans 16 amino acids. Germline lookup yields CDR1 SGHVS and CDR2 FQNEAQ. Here the CDR3 DNA reads TGTGCCAGCAGCTTAGCGCGGACAGTCTCTGGAAACACCATATATTTT. Amino acids: CASSLARTVSGNTIYF.

This clonotype has just a few counts. V usage is TRBV20-1 and J usage is TRBJ2-5; 7 nucleotides match TRBD2. The CDR3 is made up of 15 amino acids. The germline gives CDR1 DFQATT, CDR2 SNEGSKA (reference sequence). Trimming removed 3 bases from V and 5 bases from J; junction bases left unmatched: 12. This CDR3 reads CSASGGMYNWETQYF. The CDR3 DNA follows: TGCAGTGCTAGCGGGGGGATGTATAACTGGGAGACCCAGTACTTC.

This clonotype has just a few counts. The CDR3 region has the DNA TGTGCCAGCAGCCGCCCCTTCTTGGACGGACCCTTGGAGACCCAGTACTTC. Encoded protein: CASSRPFLDGPLETQYF. The V gene is TRBV6-2 or TRBV6-3, the J gene TRBJ2-5; D unresolved. Germline V CDR1 and CDR2: MNHEY, SVGEGT. V shed 6 bases and J shed 5 bases, with 25 bases lying between them. CDR3 length: 17 residues.

This rearrangement joins TRBV7-2 to TRBJ2-6; 7 bases match TRBD1. The CDR3 extends over 15 amino acids. Trimming removed 1 base from V and 6 bases from J; junction bases left unmatched: 3. CDR1 and CDR2 (germline): SGHTA, FQGNSA. The DNA for the CDR3 is TGTGCCAGCAGCTTAGTGGGGACAGCGGCCAACGTCCTGACTTTC. Translation gives CASSLVGTAANVLTF.

The rearrangement joins TRBV5-6 to TRBJ2-7; the match to TRBD1 covers 7 bases. The CDR3 runs to 14 residues. CDR1 is SGHDT, CDR2 YYEEEE, per germline. The junction had 5 bases not matched to a gene; V was cut back by 1 base and J by 4 bases. CDR3 loop: CASSLRRGQYEQYF. The CDR3 DNA reads as TGTGCCAGCAGCTTGCGAAGGGGGCAGTACGAGCAGTACTTC.

J is TRBJ2-2 and V is TRBV7-2; 13 nucleotides line up with TRBD2. The CDR3 totals 17 residues. V was clipped by 1 base and J by 5 bases; unmatched bases: 4. The germline CDR1 and CDR2 sequences are SGHTA and FQGNSA. DNA for the CDR3: TGTGCCAGCAGCTTAGTAAGACTAGCGGGGGGAACCGGGGAGCTGTTTTTT. Protein product: CASSLVRLAGGTGELFF.

This clonotype was recorded at least ten times. This chain joins TRBV12-3 or TRBV12-4 and TRBJ2-7; D is unclear. With 3 bases removed from V and 6 bases from J, the gap between germline ends came to 12 bases. The CDR3 is made up of 13 amino acids. CDR3 nucleotide sequence: TGTGCCAGCAGTTTGAGAGGTACGGGCGAGCAGTACTTC. It is translated as CASSLRGTGEQYF.

V is TRBV7-2 and J is TRBJ2-5, with D tentatively TRBD1 or TRBD2 (5 bases each). Trimming stripped 5 bases from V and 4 bases from J, with 17 bases between. Germline lookup yields CDR1 SGHTA and CDR2 FQGNSA. The CDR3 consists of 15 residues. DNA for the CDR3: TGTGCCAGCAGCCGCCTAACCACTAGGGGAGAGACCCAGTACTTC. Amino acids: CASSRLTTRGETQYF.